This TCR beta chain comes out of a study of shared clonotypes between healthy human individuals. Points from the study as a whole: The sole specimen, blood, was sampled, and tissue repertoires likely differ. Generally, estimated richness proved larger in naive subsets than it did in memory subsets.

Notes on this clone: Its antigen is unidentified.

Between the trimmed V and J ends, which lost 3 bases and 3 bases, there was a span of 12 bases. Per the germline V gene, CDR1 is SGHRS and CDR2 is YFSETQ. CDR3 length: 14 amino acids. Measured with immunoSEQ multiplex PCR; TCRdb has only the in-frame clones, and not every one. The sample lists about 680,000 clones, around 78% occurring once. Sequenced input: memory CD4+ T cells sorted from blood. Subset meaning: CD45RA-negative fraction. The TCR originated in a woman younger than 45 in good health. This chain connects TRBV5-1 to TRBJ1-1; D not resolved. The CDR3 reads CASSSSRGDTEAFF. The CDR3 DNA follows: TGCGCCAGCAGCTCAAGTCGGGGTGACACTGAAGCTTTCTTT. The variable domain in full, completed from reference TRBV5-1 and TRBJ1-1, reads KAGVTQTPRYLIKTRGQQVTLSCSPISGHRSVSWYQQTPGQGLQFLFEYFSETQRNKGNFPGRFSGRQFSNSRSEMNVSTLELGDSALYLCASSSSRGDTEAFFGQGTRLTVV.